This TCR beta chain was sequenced during a study of CD8+ T cells in alopecia areata. Study-wide results and limits: Scalp sample data also include resident alphabeta T cells from normal skin.

Extracted RNA was reverse transcribed, and the resulting cDNA served as sequencing template. Some clones are missing from TCRdb's copy, which holds only in-frame ones; the method was immunoSEQ multiplex PCR. This repertoire shows about 97,000 clones, around 45% found once; its top ten account for about 1.4%. Note on this clone: The target antigen is unknown.

Researchers gathered lesional scalp punch biopsies and peripheral blood from patients with alopecia areata. PBMCs served as the source from which CD4+ and CD8+ T cells were sorted. The TCR sequence derives from a human donor with alopecia areata. Material for sequencing was CD4+ T cells sorted from blood.

CDR3 DNA sequence: TGCAGCGTTGAACAGGGTTACGAGCAGTACTTC. This codes for CSVEQGYEQYF. The chain carries TRBV29-1 and TRBJ2-7; weak D call: TRBD1 (5 bases). V was clipped by 2 bases and J by 4 bases, with 6 bases between them. Germline CDR1 reads SQVTM; CDR2 reads ANQGSEA. The CDR3 runs 11 residues.